The rows below give T cell receptor beta chains drawn from one sample of a study of Tregs in tolerant kidney transplant recipients. Assay: immunoSEQ multiplex PCR; the TCRdb copy retains only in-frame clones and omits some. Of 74,000 or so clones in the sample, 75% to 95% were seen once. The input for sequencing was CD4+ T cells from blood (PBMCs), taken 24 months after the transplant. These receptor sequences come from a human patient who received a combined kidney and bone marrow transplant. The graft donor may have contributed some T cells. Each CDR3 is given with its conserved first and last residue. The order of the fields is D gene, J gene, V gene, clone size, CDR3 protein, CDR3 DNA. The D gene is left open where the match is weak. Size is omitted from some rows. Given values are once, few, many or a class for expanded clones.

>-|TRBJ2-3|TRBV5-4|-
CASSLWQSADTQYF
TGTGCCAGCAGCTTGTGGCAGAGCGCAGATACGCAGTATTTT
>-|TRBJ2-3|TRBV5-5|-
CASTWSGVVREDTQYF
TGTGCCAGCACATGGTCGGGGGTTGTGAGAGAAGATACGCAGTATTTT
>-|TRBJ1-1|TRBV19|-
CASSTPRGVRIEAFF
TGTGCCAGTAGTACCCCACGCGGGGTTAGGATTGAAGCTTTCTTT
>-|TRBJ1-1|TRBV19|-
CASSIDRGNTEAFF
TGTGCCAGTAGTATAGATCGCGGCAACACTGAAGCTTTCTTT
>-|TRBJ1-1|TRBV19|once
CASSPGLRFGDTEAFF
TGTGCCAGTAGCCCCGGACTGAGGTTTGGAGACACTGAAGCTTTCTTT
>TRBD2|TRBJ2-1|TRBV18|-
CASSLTSGRPYNEQFF
TGTGCCAGCTCACTAACTAGCGGGAGGCCCTACAATGAGCAGTTCTTC
>TRBD2|TRBJ2-1|TRBV4-2|-
CASSQDGRADNEQFF
TGTGCCAGCAGCCAAGACGGGAGGGCCGACAATGAGCAGTTCTTC
>-|TRBJ2-3|TRBV5-4|-
CASSLQGGTDTQYF
TGTGCCAGCAGCTTACAGGGTGGCACAGATACGCAGTATTTT
>-|TRBJ2-7|TRBV11-2|-
CASSLEAGEEQYF
TGTGCCAGCAGCTTAGAAGCAGGGGAAGAGCAGTACTTC
>-|TRBJ2-5|TRBV28|-
CASSFGGARETQYF
TGTGCCAGCAGTTTTGGGGGGGCCAGGGAGACCCAGTACTTC
>TRBD1|TRBJ1-2|TRBV5-1|-
CASSLPTDRGYGYTF
TGCGCCAGCAGCTTACCGACAGACAGGGGCTATGGCTACACCTTC
>TRBD2|TRBJ2-7|TRBV4-1|-
CASSQPPSLAEGAYEQYF
TGCGCCAGCAGCCAGCCCCCCTCTCTAGCGGAAGGCGCCTACGAGCAGTACTTC
>TRBD2|TRBJ2-7|TRBV7-2|-
CASSYRTSGEQYF
TGTGCCAGCAGCTACCGAACTAGCGGAGAGCAGTACTTC
>TRBD1|TRBJ2-6|TRBV5-1|-
CASSLQGAGGANVLTF
TGCGCCAGCAGCTTACAGGGGGCAGGAGGGGCCAACGTCCTGACTTTC
>-|TRBJ1-2|TRBV5-6|-
CASEASGFGYTF
TGTGCCTCGGAGGCCTCGGGGTTTGGCTACACCTTC
>TRBD1|TRBJ1-1|TRBV5-1|-
CASSLGQGFESVTEAFF
TGCGCCAGCAGCTTGGGACAGGGGTTTGAGAGTGTCACTGAAGCTTTCTTT
>-|TRBJ2-7|TRBV7-6|-
CASSLGTAISYEQYF
TGTGCCAGCAGCTTAGGGACAGCTATCTCCTACGAGCAGTACTTC
>-|TRBJ2-1|TRBV7-2|-
CASSLDPSTYNEQFF
TGTGCCAGCAGCTTAGACCCTAGCACTTACAATGAGCAGTTCTTC
>-|TRBJ2-3|TRBV19|-
CASSRTGRTDTQYF
TGTGCCAGTAGTAGAACAGGACGCACAGATACGCAGTATTTT
>TRBD2|TRBJ2-7|TRBV7-2|-
CASSSQPGLEKQYF
TGTGCCAGCAGCAGCCAGCCTGGACTAGAAAAGCAGTACTTC
>-|TRBJ1-6|TRBV9|-
CASYREGGDYNSPLHF
TGTGCCAGCTACCGGGAGGGGGGGGACTATAATTCACCCCTCCACTTT
>-|TRBJ1-2|TRBV2|once
CASSGQLDYGYTF
TGTGCCAGCAGTGGCCAGCTAGACTATGGCTACACCTTC
>-|TRBJ2-7|TRBV10-3|-
CAISETTYEQYF
TGTGCCATCAGTGAAACAACCTACGAGCAGTACTTC
>TRBD2|TRBJ2-5|TRBV7-2|-
CASTPPSGQETQYF
TGTGCCAGCACCCCCCCTAGCGGCCAAGAGACCCAGTACTTC
>-|TRBJ2-5|TRBV7-9|-
CASTTGTGSLETQYF
TGTGCCAGCACCACCGGTACAGGGTCCCTGGAGACCCAGTACTTC
>-|TRBJ1-3|TRBV7-2|-
CASSFDSSGNTIYF
TGTGCCAGCAGCTTCGACAGCTCTGGAAACACCATATATTTT
>-|TRBJ2-7|TRBV28|-
CASTPRDSYEQYF
TGTGCCAGCACCCCCCGGGACTCCTACGAGCAGTACTTC
>-|TRBJ1-2|TRBV10-3|-
CAIRRTDTANYGYTF
TGTGCCATCAGACGGACGGACACCGCTAACTATGGCTACACCTTC
>TRBD1|TRBJ2-6|TRBV30|-
CAWSRTGGAGANVLTF
TGTGCCTGGAGTCGCACAGGGGGAGCAGGGGCCAACGTCCTGACTTTC